This TCR beta chain was found in a study of blood T cells in healthy people across ages. Study-wide results and caveats: The CMV status of each donor remained undetermined, and this could have confounded shifts in expanded clonotypes. With age, beta diversity per million T cells declined roughly linearly, significantly by approximately 41.

Alongside a J-beta primer mix, a sample-barcoded 5' primer served in a second PCR lasting about 6 to 12 cycles. TCRdb ran MiXCR on the 5' RACE reads and lists one entry per CDR3 protein. The sample shows 800,000 or so distinct CDR3 sequences, about 25% of them seen only once. This clonotype came up a few times. The antigen remains unidentified. The CDR3 spans 18 residues. V was pared by 3 bases and J by 2 bases, with 20 bases between. Germline V CDR1 and CDR2: SGHTA, FQGNSA. The sample also formed part of further work on T cells of mothers and their children. From that study: The entire RNA extract went into cDNA synthesis at 1.5 ug per 15 ul.

The source material was blood. The origin of this receptor is a boy between 5 and 17 years old in good health. The chain has TRBV7-2 and TRBJ2-1, with D hard to call. CDR3 DNA: TGTGCCAGCAGCTTGGCGATGAACGAGTACGGGCCCTACAATGAGCAGTTCTTC. Its protein is CASSLAMNEYGPYNEQFF.